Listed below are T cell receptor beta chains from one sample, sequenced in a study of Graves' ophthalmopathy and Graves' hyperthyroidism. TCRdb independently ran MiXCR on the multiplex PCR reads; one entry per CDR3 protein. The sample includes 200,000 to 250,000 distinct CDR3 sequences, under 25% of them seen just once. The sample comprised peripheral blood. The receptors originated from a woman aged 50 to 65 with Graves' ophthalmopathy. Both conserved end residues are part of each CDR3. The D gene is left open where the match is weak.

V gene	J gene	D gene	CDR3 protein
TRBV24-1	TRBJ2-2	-	CATSDLPDRGPANTGELFF
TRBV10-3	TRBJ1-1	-	CAISRGTENTEAFF
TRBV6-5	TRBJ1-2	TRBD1	CASSYFGQVGVGYTF
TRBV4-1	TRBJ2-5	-	CASSQTGYQETQYF
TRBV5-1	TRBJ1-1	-	CASSLVWGNTEAFF
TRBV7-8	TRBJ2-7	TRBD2	CASSQRAAGGFYEQYF
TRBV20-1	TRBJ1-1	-	CSAQPQNTEAFF
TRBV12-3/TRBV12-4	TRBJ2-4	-	CASSLAQEAKNIQYF
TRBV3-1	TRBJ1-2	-	CASSRTDNYGYTF
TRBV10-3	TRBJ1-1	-	CAIRKDGGGTEAFF
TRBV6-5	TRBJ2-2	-	CASVSGRTGELFF
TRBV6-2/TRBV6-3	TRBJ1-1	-	CASSRTDNTEAFF
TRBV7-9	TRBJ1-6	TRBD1	CASSTGTGNSPLHF
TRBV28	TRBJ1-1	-	CASSLTGGERRAFF
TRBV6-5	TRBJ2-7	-	CASSGLEGPYEQYF
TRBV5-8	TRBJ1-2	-	CASSQAQGRYGYTF
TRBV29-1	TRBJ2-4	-	CSVGAENIQYF